These T cell receptor beta chains were read from a single sample in a study of beta chain features in type 1 diabetes. TCRdb's table, derived via immunoSEQ multiplex PCR, lists solely in-frame clones and lacks some. The table lists hundreds of thousands of clones, about 13% of them singletons. The sequenced material came from naive CD4+ T cells from blood. These receptor sequences come from a young man with type 1 diabetes. Each CDR3 is given with its conserved first and last residue. Fields, in order: J gene, D gene, V gene, clone size, CDR3 protein, CDR3 DNA. The D gene is left open where the match is weak. Size tells how often a clone was seen (once, few, many) or the class of an expanded clone, and some rows leave it out.

j_call: TRBJ2-5; d_call: -; v_call: TRBV6-5; clone_size: -; cdr3_aa: CASSYSVLAVKTQYF; cdr3_nt: TGTGCCAGCAGTTACTCGGTCTTAGCGGTAAAGACCCAGTACTTC
j_call: TRBJ2-7; d_call: -; v_call: TRBV9; clone_size: few; cdr3_aa: CASSARSGADEQYF; cdr3_nt: TGTGCCAGCAGCGCCCGGTCTGGAGCGGACGAGCAGTACTTC
j_call: TRBJ2-3; d_call: TRBD2; v_call: TRBV4-3; clone_size: -; cdr3_aa: CASSQDYLAGGYTQYF; cdr3_nt: TGCGCCAGCAGCCAAGATTATCTAGCGGGAGGGTATACGCAGTATTTT
j_call: TRBJ2-7; d_call: -; v_call: TRBV6-6; clone_size: few; cdr3_aa: CASSPPTANSYEQYF; cdr3_nt: TGTGCCAGCAGTCCCCCGACAGCGAACAGCTACGAGCAGTACTTC
j_call: TRBJ1-5; d_call: TRBD1; v_call: TRBV19; clone_size: -; cdr3_aa: CASSIQVHRGQPQHF; cdr3_nt: TGTGCCAGTAGTATCCAGGTCCACAGGGGACAGCCCCAGCATTTT
j_call: TRBJ1-2; d_call: -; v_call: TRBV30; clone_size: -; cdr3_aa: CAWGLTLNYGYTF; cdr3_nt: TGTGCCTGGGGATTAACACTAAACTATGGCTACACCTTC
j_call: TRBJ1-1; d_call: TRBD1; v_call: TRBV4-2; clone_size: -; cdr3_aa: CASSQEAGGNTEAFF; cdr3_nt: TGTGCCAGCAGCCAAGAGGCAGGGGGCAACACTGAAGCTTTCTTT
j_call: TRBJ2-3; d_call: TRBD2; v_call: TRBV11-1; clone_size: -; cdr3_aa: CASSSRLARGDTQYF; cdr3_nt: TGTGCCAGCAGCTCCAGACTAGCGCGGGGGGATACGCAGTATTTT
j_call: TRBJ2-7; d_call: TRBD1; v_call: TRBV28; clone_size: -; cdr3_aa: CASSLRQGRPYEQYF; cdr3_nt: TGTGCCAGCAGTTTAAGACAGGGGAGGCCCTACGAGCAGTACTTC
j_call: TRBJ2-1; d_call: -; v_call: TRBV6-5; clone_size: -; cdr3_aa: CATIEQFF; cdr3_nt: TGTGCCACCATCGAGCAGTTCTTC
j_call: TRBJ1-2; d_call: -; v_call: TRBV5-4; clone_size: -; cdr3_aa: CASKQDRSPNYGYTF; cdr3_nt: TGTGCCAGCAAACAGGACCGCTCTCCTAACTATGGCTACACCTTC
j_call: TRBJ2-5; d_call: -; v_call: TRBV30; clone_size: few; cdr3_aa: CAWVRVGETQYF; cdr3_nt: TGTGCCTGGGTGAGGGTGGGAGAGACCCAGTACTTC
j_call: TRBJ2-1; d_call: -; v_call: TRBV28; clone_size: -; cdr3_aa: CASSLSSIGSYEQFF; cdr3_nt: TGTGCCAGCAGTTTAAGCTCGATCGGGTCGTACGAGCAGTTCTTC
j_call: TRBJ1-1; d_call: -; v_call: TRBV4-2; clone_size: few; cdr3_aa: CASSPSGGDPGGTEAFF; cdr3_nt: TGTGCCAGCAGCCCCAGTGGAGGGGACCCGGGTGGCACTGAAGCTTTCTTT
j_call: TRBJ2-6; d_call: TRBD2; v_call: TRBV2; clone_size: -; cdr3_aa: CASNGLAGAIGANVLTF; cdr3_nt: TGTGCCAGCAATGGACTAGCGGGAGCAATTGGGGCCAACGTCCTGACTTTC
j_call: TRBJ1-5; d_call: -; v_call: TRBV6-5; clone_size: few; cdr3_aa: CASSLVRGGNQPQHF; cdr3_nt: TGTGCCAGCAGTTTGGTACGCGGTGGCAATCAGCCCCAGCATTTT
j_call: TRBJ2-5; d_call: -; v_call: TRBV7-9; clone_size: -; cdr3_aa: CASSAGTQETQYF; cdr3_nt: TGTGCCAGCAGCGCCGGGACTCAAGAGACCCAGTACTTC
j_call: TRBJ2-7; d_call: TRBD2; v_call: TRBV7-2; clone_size: few; cdr3_aa: CASSPGLVVDEQYF; cdr3_nt: TGTGCCAGCAGCCCAGGACTAGTGGTCGACGAGCAGTACTTC
j_call: TRBJ1-5; d_call: TRBD1; v_call: TRBV27; clone_size: -; cdr3_aa: CASSRQGFQPQHF; cdr3_nt: TGTGCCAGCAGTAGACAGGGGTTTCAGCCCCAGCATTTT